The 32 T cell receptor beta chains listed next were all sequenced from one sample in a study of cytomegalovirus exposure and HLA in healthy donors. The PCR made use of 60 Vbeta and 13 Jbeta primers. The data were produced by immunoSEQ multiplex PCR, yet TCRdb's version contains in-frame clones alone and is incomplete. The sample includes under 200,000 clones, over 65% of them seen just once. Sequencing input: PBMCs. Every receptor here comes from a female donor in good health and CMV-seronegative.

The chain links TRBV7-3 to TRBJ2-7, with TRBD1 as a possible D gene (6 bases). Between the trimmed V and J ends, which lost 10 bases and 4 bases, there was a span of 20 bases. In germline, CDR1 is SGHTA, CDR2 FQGTGA. CDR3 length equals 14 residues. For the CDR3, the DNA is TGTGCCATCCCCCGCCGGACAGTTCAATACGAGCAGTACTTC. Its protein is CAIPRRTVQYEQYF.

This chain joins TRBV25-1 and TRBJ1-4; D might be TRBD1 (6 bases). CDR3 size: 16 residues. Trimming shortened V by 4 bases and J by 4 bases, and 16 bases separated the two germline ends. Germline assignment: CDR1 MGHDK and CDR2 SYGVNS. The CDR3 nucleotides are TGTGCCAGCAGTGCAGGCCCCCAGGGGTTTAATGAAAAACTGTTTTTT. Translation gives CASSAGPQGFNEKLFF.

J is TRBJ1-2 and V is TRBV21-1. TRBV21-1 is assigned pseudogene status. The CDR3 consists of 14 residues. Here the CDR3 reads CASSKVLGDYGYTF. The DNA of the CDR3 is TGTGCCAGCAGCAAAGTGCTGGGAGACTATGGCTACACCTTC.

The chain has TRBV19 and TRBJ2-1; perhaps TRBD2 as D (6 bases). V dropped 1 base and J dropped 5 bases, with 9 bases sitting between them. CDR3 size: 14 residues. The germline V gene encodes CDR1 LNHDA and CDR2 SQIVND (reference sequence). Here the CDR3 DNA reads TGTGCCAGTAGTATAGCGGGGGTTAACAATGAGCAGTTCTTC. It encodes CASSIAGVNNEQFF.

This rearrangement joins TRBV30 to TRBJ1-3; D perhaps matches TRBD1 (6 bases). In germline, CDR1 is GTSNPN, CDR2 SVGIG (reference sequence). This CDR3 is built from 15 residues. Trimming shortened V by 2 bases and J by 0 bases, and 11 bases separated the two germline ends. The CDR3 sequence is CAWSTRTVSGNTIYF. CDR3 coding DNA: TGTGCCTGGAGTACCCGGACAGTCTCTGGAAACACCATATATTTT.

CDR3 nucleotides: TGTGCCAGCAGCTCCCGGACAGGGACCGCCGACGACCACACTGAAGCTTTCTTT. Protein product: CASSSRTGTADDHTEAFF. V gene TRBV5-8 combines with J gene TRBJ1-1; 8 bases map to TRBD1. The V gene's germline CDR1 is SGHTS and CDR2 YDEGEE. The length of the CDR3 is 18 residues. Unmatched junction bases numbered 16, after V lost 3 bases and J lost 3 bases. The full variable domain, rest sourced from reference TRBV5-8 and TRBJ1-1, is EAGVTQSPTHLIKTRGQQATLRCSPISGHTSVYWYQQALGLGLQFLLWYDEGEERNRGNFPPRFSGRQFPNYSSELNVNALELEDSALYLCASSSRTGTADDHTEAFFGQGTRLTVV.

This rearrangement joins TRBV6-4 to TRBJ2-1; 8 bases align to TRBD2. Germline V gene lookup returns CDR1 MRHNA and CDR2 SNTAGT. CDR3 length: 15 residues. V gave up 4 bases and J gave up 5 bases; unmatched junction bases: 7. DNA for the CDR3: TGTGCCAGCAGTGTGGTTGGCGGGGGGAACAATGAGCAGTTCTTC. It yields the protein CASSVVGGGNNEQFF.

This clone was seen only a few times. The chain carries TRBV7-2 and TRBJ2-7; 7 positions agree with TRBD2. V shed 3 bases, J shed 7 bases, and the junction held 9 bases outside the gene matches. The CDR3 extends over 14 amino acids. Germline loops: CDR1 SGHTA, CDR2 FQGNSA. The CDR3 protein is CASSLWGEGREQYF. CDR3 DNA: TGTGCCAGCAGCTTGTGGGGGGAGGGGAGAGAGCAGTACTTC.

This chain uses TRBV9 with TRBJ2-1; 7 nucleotides match TRBD1. From germline, CDR1 is SGDLS and CDR2 YYNGEE. The CDR3 has 15 amino acids. The ends lost 0 bases at V and 2 bases at J; junction bases unmatched: 2. The CDR3: CASSVEGAAYNEQFF. The CDR3 nucleotides are TGTGCCAGCAGCGTAGAGGGGGCCGCCTACAATGAGCAGTTCTTC. Looking up the rest from reference TRBV9 and TRBJ2-1 gives the full variable domain: DSGVTQTPKHLITATGQRVTLRCSPRSGDLSVYWYQQSLDQGLQFLIQYYNGEERAKGNILERFSAQQFPDLHSELNLSSLELGDSALYFCASSVEGAAYNEQFFGPGTRLTVL.

The gene calls are TRBV11-2 and TRBJ2-7, with TRBD1 matching 8 bases. Germline V lookup: CDR1 SGHAT, CDR2 FQNNGV. This CDR3 has 15 residues. V was pared by 0 bases and J by 3 bases, with 4 bases of the junction left unmatched. CDR3 sequence reads: CASSLETGAGYEQYF. The CDR3 DNA sequence: TGTGCCAGCAGCTTAGAGACAGGGGCGGGCTACGAGCAGTACTTC.

The J gene is TRBJ2-7, the V gene TRBV2; maybe TRBD1 (6 bases). Per the germline V gene, CDR1 is SNHLY and CDR2 is FYNNEI. The length of the CDR3 is 14 residues. Trimming removed 6 bases from V and 7 bases from J, with 19 bases in between. The DNA for the CDR3 is TGTGCCAGCAGCGAACAGGGATTGTCGGAAGAGCAGTACTTC. This encodes CASSEQGLSEEQYF.

This chain connects TRBV10-3 to TRBJ2-7; tentative D call: TRBD1 (6 bases). The CDR3 totals 14 residues. The germline V gene encodes CDR1 ENHRY and CDR2 SYGVKD. Trimming took 0 bases from V and 2 from J, leaving 8 bases between them. The CDR3 nucleotides are TGTGCCATCAGTGAGTCGGACAGACCCTACGAGCAGTACTTC. Protein sequence: CAISESDRPYEQYF.

CDR3 amino acids: CASSEPGARVRAFF. DNA for the CDR3: TGTGCCAGCAGTGAACCAGGGGCCCGTGTGAGGGCTTTCTTT. The chain links TRBV25-1 to TRBJ1-1; possibly TRBD1 for D (6 bases). Germline V lookup: CDR1 MGHDK, CDR2 SYGVNS. This CDR3 is 14 amino acids long. V lost 2 bases and J 11 bases, leaving 18 bases between the germline ends. The whole variable domain, filled in from reference TRBV25-1 and TRBJ1-1, reads EADIYQTPRYLVIGTGKKITLECSQTMGHDKMYWYQQDPGMELHLIHYSYGVNSTEKGDLSSESTVSRIRTEHFPLTLESARPSHTSQYLCASSEPGARVRAFFGQGTRLTVV.

This clone has more than one count but fewer than ten. The chain links TRBV7-2 to TRBJ2-2, with a possible D match to TRBD2 (7 bases). Germline CDR1 reads SGHTA; CDR2 reads FQGNSA. V shed 4 bases and J shed 4 bases, with 10 bases lying between them. CDR3 length equals 14 residues. CDR3 sequence: CASSWGGATGELFF. For the CDR3, the DNA is TGTGCCAGCAGCTGGGGGGGGGCCACCGGGGAGCTGTTTTTT. Looking up the rest from reference TRBV7-2 and TRBJ2-2 gives the full variable domain: GAGVSQSPSNKVTEKGKDVELRCDPISGHTALYWYRQSLGQGLEFLIYFQGNSAPDKSGLPSDRFSAERTGGSVSTLTIQRTQQEDSAVYLCASSWGGATGELFFGEGSRLTVL.

The chain joins TRBV5-1 to TRBJ2-7, with 7 bases aligning to TRBD1. Trimming cost V 2 bases and J 3 bases; bases outside gene matches: 5. Germline assignment: CDR1 SGHRS and CDR2 YFSETQ. The CDR3 consists of 14 residues. CDR3 bases: TGCGCCAGCAGCTTCCGACAGGGTAACTACGAGCAGTACTTC. Translating gives CASSFRQGNYEQYF.

The chain carries TRBV13 and TRBJ2-6; 8 bases align to TRBD2. The V and J ends lost 1 base and 1 base, in that order; junction bases with no gene match: 9. Germline CDR1 and CDR2: PRHDT and FYEKMQ (reference sequence). This CDR3 comprises 19 residues. The CDR3 here is CASSLEGLGGGSGANVLTF. Written as DNA, the CDR3 is TGTGCCAGCAGCTTAGAAGGGTTAGGCGGGGGGTCTGGGGCCAACGTCCTGACTTTC.

The chain employs TRBV29-1 and TRBJ2-2, with no clear D. This CDR3 comprises 17 residues. Germline V gene sequence: CDR1 SQVTM, CDR2 ANQGSEA. Deletions cut 4 bases from V and 15 bases from J, with 33 bases between. The CDR3 nucleotides are TGCAGCGTTGCCAACGCGGTGGCTTCAGTCAAACCACACCAGTTGTTTTTT. Protein product: CSVANAVASVKPHQLFF.

The V call is TRBV2, the J call TRBJ2-5, with TRBD2 matching 7 bases. Trimming at V came to 5 bases and at J to 2 bases, leaving 5 bases not matched to a gene. The CDR3 runs to 14 residues. Germline V CDR1 and CDR2: SNHLY, FYNNEI. CDR3 sequence: CASSRTSRQETQYF. CDR3 sequence (DNA): TGTGCCAGCAGTCGGACTAGTCGGCAAGAGACCCAGTACTTC.

With respect to this clone: The germline gene is not matched at one end of the junction; a read error may be the cause. The chain combines TRBV11-3 with TRBJ2-6, with D possibly matching TRBD1 (5 bases). CDR3 size: 14 residues. Per germline, CDR1 SGHNT and CDR2 YENEEA. CDR3 amino acids: CASSLGPGANGLTF. DNA for the CDR3: TGTGCCAGCAGCTTAGGTCCTGGGGCCAACGGCCTGACTTTC.

This clone was seen more than once but under ten times. CDR3 coding DNA: TGCGCCAGCAGCCAAGATCCGGGAGATCAACAAGAGACCCAGTACTTC. It specifies CASSQDPGDQQETQYF. This chain links TRBV4-3 with TRBJ2-5; D might be TRBD2 (6 bases). Germline V gene lookup returns CDR1 LGHNA and CDR2 YSLEER. The CDR3 length is 16 residues. V was clipped by 0 bases and J by 2 bases, with 13 bases between them.

The chain is built from TRBV7-2 and TRBJ2-3; 7 bases agree with TRBD1. The germline V gene has CDR1 SGHTA and CDR2 FQGNSA. V shed 5 bases and J 6 bases; nucleotides not matched to a gene: 17. This CDR3 is 17 amino acids long. CDR3 DNA sequence: TGTGCCAGCAGCAAAAGGTCCGGGACAGCCATCAGTGATACGCAGTATTTT. Translating it yields CASSKRSGTAISDTQYF.

This clone was found a few times. This chain links TRBV6-1 with TRBJ2-5; D is unclear. V was shortened by 2 bases and J by 4 bases, with 20 bases between the two germline ends. CDR3 length: 17 residues. CDR1 MNHNS and CDR2 SASEGT come from the germline V gene. CDR3 sequence: CASSEPLSSYLPETQYF. CDR3 coding DNA: TGTGCCAGCAGTGAACCCCTCTCGTCTTACCTACCAGAGACCCAGTACTTC.

The chain links TRBV5-1 to TRBJ1-1; 8 bases align to TRBD1. Germline V gene sequence: CDR1 SGHRS, CDR2 YFSETQ. The CDR3 is 15 residues long. Germline trimming cut 4 bases from V and 7 bases from J; bases unmatched to any gene: 12. The CDR3 region is CASSRQGILNGEAFF. CDR3 bases: TGCGCCAGCAGCCGACAGGGGATTCTCAACGGTGAAGCTTTCTTT.

V gene TRBV7-9 combines with J gene TRBJ2-1; 10 bases are a match to TRBD1. The CDR3 is 15 amino acids. Losses at the gene ends were 5 bases for V and 7 bases for J; bases not matched to a gene: 8. Germline-derived CDR1 and CDR2 are SEHNR and FQNEAQ (reference sequence). The CDR3 DNA reads TGTGCCAGCAGCCAACCTGACAGGGGGCGGAATGAGCAGTTCTTC. Translation: CASSQPDRGRNEQFF.

The chain has TRBV20-1 and TRBJ1-2; a possible D gene is TRBD1 (5 bases). Germline assignment: CDR1 DFQATT and CDR2 SNEGSKA (reference sequence). V gave up 5 bases and J gave up 5 bases, with 9 bases separating them. The CDR3 extends over 11 amino acids. In DNA form, the CDR3 reads TGCAGTGCTGGGACTGAATATGGCTACACCTTC. It specifies CSAGTEYGYTF.

The chain links TRBV28 to TRBJ2-1; 14 bases line up with TRBD2. The CDR3 sequence is 16 residues long. Germline V gene data show CDR1 as MDHEN and CDR2 as SYDVKM. Losses at the gene ends were 6 bases for V and 8 bases for J; bases not matched to a gene: 9. The CDR3 loop reads CASSPTSGRARDEQFF. Here the CDR3 DNA reads TGTGCCAGCAGCCCGACTAGCGGGAGGGCTAGGGATGAGCAGTTCTTC.

Here the CDR3 DNA reads TGCAGCGTTGCACTAGCCTCCTACAATGAGCAGTTCTTC. Translation gives CSVALASYNEQFF. The V call is TRBV29-1, the J call TRBJ2-1; perhaps TRBD2 as D (6 bases). Trimming shortened V by 4 bases and J by 0 bases, and 7 bases separated the two germline ends. In germline, CDR1 is SQVTM, CDR2 ANQGSEA. The CDR3 loop spans 13 amino acids.

This rearrangement joins TRBV19 to TRBJ1-2; 7 positions agree with TRBD1. The length of the CDR3 is 15 residues. J lost 0 bases, V lost 4 bases, and 5 bases had no gene match. The germline gives CDR1 LNHDA, CDR2 SQIVND (reference sequence). The CDR3 DNA sequence: TGTGCCAGTAGTAGGGGACAGCCAACTAACTATGGCTACACCTTC. Translation gives CASSRGQPTNYGYTF.

In nucleotides, the CDR3 is TGTGCCAGCAGTTTATTGCAGGGCCCGGCAGGTGGCTACACCTTC. Translated, it gives CASSLLQGPAGGYTF. The chain uses TRBV28 and TRBJ1-2, with D possibly TRBD1 on 5 matching bases. The CDR3 runs to 15 residues. V was cut by 1 base and J by 7 bases, with 16 bases left in between. Germline V gene data show CDR1 as MDHEN and CDR2 as SYDVKM.

This clone turned up a few times. The chain is built from TRBV7-3 and TRBJ1-2, with 8 bases aligning to TRBD1. Trimming removed 4 bases from V and 7 bases from J; junction bases left unmatched: 11. Germline V gives CDR1 SGHTA, CDR2 FQGTGA. The CDR3 contains 15 residues. The CDR3 nucleotides read TGTGCCAGCAGCTATACAGGGGGAGCGCGGGGTGGCTACACCTTC. Translation: CASSYTGGARGGYTF. The full variable domain, rest sourced from reference TRBV7-3 and TRBJ1-2, is GAGVSQTPSNKVTEKGKYVELRCDPISGHTALYWYRQSLGQGPEFLIYFQGTGAADDSGLPNDRFFAVRPEGSVSTLKIQRTERGDSAVYLCASSYTGGARGGYTFGSGTRLTVV.

The J gene is TRBJ2-3, the V gene TRBV4-3; no clear D. The CDR3 length is 17 residues. Trimming shortened V by 1 base and J by 0 bases, and 14 bases separated the two germline ends. Germline CDR1 reads LGHNA; CDR2 reads YSLEER. The CDR3 region has the DNA TGCGCCAGCAGCCAAGGACGACCGGGTCGAAGCACAGATACGCAGTATTTT. This sequence encodes CASSQGRPGRSTDTQYF.

The V call is TRBV6-5, the J call TRBJ1-6; D is perhaps TRBD1 (5 bases). CDR3 length: 15 amino acids. The V end was cut by 4 bases, the J end by 10 bases, with 17 bases between. The germline gives CDR1 MNHEY, CDR2 SVGAGI. CDR3 sequence (DNA): TGTGCCAGCAGTTCTTCCGGGACTCGTCTGTCACCCCTCCACTTT. It is translated as CASSSSGTRLSPLHF.